Included here is one TCR beta chain sequence, with context. Its antigen is still unknown. Germline V lookup: CDR1 MNHEY, CDR2 SVGAGI. V lost 2 bases, J lost 2 bases, and 2 bases stayed unmatched. The CDR3 covers 15 residues. The data were taken from a study of T cell repertoires in cytomegalovirus infection. TCRdb redid the calling of the reads with MiXCR, one entry per CDR3 protein. The sample lists about 180,000 distinct CDR3 sequences; under 15% were seen once. Study results and caveats: Dominating the ex vivo response were HLA-C-restricted CMV-specific TCR beta clonotypes.

The clonotype originates from a human donor in good health (CMV status not recorded). Some clones in this sample may be carry-over from other donors' samples. Sequenced input: PBMCs. V and J are TRBV6-5 and TRBJ2-2, with 7 bases aligning to TRBD2. The CDR3 sequence: CASSYGTTNTGELFF. CDR3 coding DNA: TGTGCCAGCAGTTACGGGACTACCAACACCGGGGAGCTGTTTTTT.